A single sample gave rise to the 5 T cell receptor beta chains below, sequenced in a study of cytomegalovirus exposure and HLA in healthy donors. In the PCR, 60 Vbeta and 13 Jbeta primers were used. Using immunoSEQ multiplex PCR, the repertoire was profiled, and TCRdb retains in-frame clones only, with some absent. The sample shows roughly 200,000 clones, roughly 80% of them seen only once. The specimen was PBMCs. The receptors come from a woman aged 25-40 years in good health and CMV-seropositive.

This clone came up a few times. This chain uses TRBV9 with TRBJ2-7, with D perhaps TRBD1 (7 bases). Germline assignment: CDR1 SGDLS and CDR2 YYNGEE. V was shortened by 7 bases and J by 5 bases, with 25 bases between the two germline ends. The length of the CDR3 is 16 residues. CDR3 region: CASGGRTTGRSNEQYF. CDR3 DNA: TGTGCCAGCGGGGGTAGAACGACAGGGAGGTCGAACGAGCAGTACTTC.

This clone was observed a single time. The chain combines TRBV7-2 with TRBJ2-3; 9 bases map to TRBD2. Germline V lookup: CDR1 SGHTA, CDR2 FQGNSA. V shed 5 bases and J 0 bases; nucleotides not matched to a gene: 12. The CDR3 sequence is 18 residues long. For the CDR3, the DNA is TGTGCCAGCAGCCTAGGGAGCGGGGGGACACGTAGCACAGATACGCAGTATTTT. It codes for CASSLGSGGTRSTDTQYF.

This chain joins TRBV25-1 and TRBJ1-1; a weak D match, TRBD1 (6 bases). The CDR3 has 11 amino acids. V lost 8 bases and J 5 bases, leaving 9 bases between the germline ends. Germline V lookup: CDR1 MGHDK, CDR2 SYGVNS. The DNA for the CDR3 is TGTGCCAGCTCCAGGGGAACTGAAGCTTTCTTT. Translating gives CASSRGTEAFF.

This clone was seen a single time. The J gene is TRBJ1-1, the V gene TRBV29-1, with 8 bases fitting TRBD1. V gave up 6 bases and J gave up 8 bases; unmatched junction bases: 11. Germline loops: CDR1 SQVTM, CDR2 ANQGSEA. The CDR3 extends over 13 amino acids. The CDR3 sequence is CSVGLSDRGEAFF. The DNA for the CDR3 is TGCAGCGTCGGGCTATCAGACAGGGGAGAAGCTTTCTTT.

The chain links TRBV7-2 to TRBJ2-3; D call uncertain. CDR3 length: 12 amino acids. The ends were cut back, 4 bases at V and 2 bases at J, with 4 bases in the middle. Germline CDR1 and CDR2: SGHTA and FQGNSA. CDR3 sequence reads: CASSSITDTQYF. CDR3 nucleotides: TGTGCCAGCAGCTCCATCACAGATACGCAGTATTTT.